Listed here are 15 T cell receptor beta chains from one sample, sequenced in a study of control samples from healthy donors and cancer patients. Some clones are missing from TCRdb's copy, which holds only in-frame ones; the method was immunoSEQ multiplex PCR. This sample has some 87,000 clones, with roughly 89% found just once. The sample consisted of blood. The receptors derive from a man aged 25-45 years in good health.

This chain uses TRBV28 with TRBJ1-2, with TRBD1 identical over 11 bases. The CDR3 spans 16 residues. In germline, CDR1 is MDHEN, CDR2 SYDVKM. J gave up 4 bases and V 6 bases, and 10 bases lay outside the gene matches. The CDR3 sequence is CASSPPDRGLSYGYTF. The CDR3 DNA reads as TGTGCCAGCAGCCCACCGGACAGGGGGCTTAGCTATGGCTACACCTTC.

This clone was seen only once. This chain links TRBV7-3 with TRBJ2-2; 14 nucleotides match TRBD2. Per germline, CDR1 SGHTA and CDR2 FQGTGA. CDR3 length: 18 amino acids. V gave up 3 bases and J gave up 4 bases; unmatched junction bases: 7. This CDR3 reads CASSLTSGRALGTGELFF. CDR3 nucleotide sequence: TGTGCCAGCAGCTTGACTAGCGGGAGGGCCCTCGGCACCGGGGAGCTGTTTTTT.

The V call is TRBV5-4, the J call TRBJ2-2, with 10 nucleotides matching TRBD2. From germline, CDR1 is SGHNT and CDR2 YYREEE (reference sequence). The CDR3 consists of 15 residues. V shed 6 bases, J shed 5 bases, and the junction held 7 bases outside the gene matches. The CDR3 sequence is CASTPAGGPTGELFF. The CDR3, as DNA: TGTGCCAGCACCCCAGCGGGAGGGCCAACCGGGGAGCTGTTTTTT.

This chain uses TRBV5-1 with TRBJ2-7; 11 bases fit TRBD2. V was clipped by 0 bases and J by 2 bases; unmatched bases: 4. The CDR3 has 16 amino acids. Germline-derived CDR1 and CDR2 are SGHRS and YFSETQ. The CDR3, as DNA: TGCGCCAGCAGCTTGGTACTAGCGGGAGCCACCTACGAGCAGTACTTC. It encodes CASSLVLAGATYEQYF.

The rearrangement joins TRBV24-1 to TRBJ2-3; no definite D call. Deletions cut 4 bases from V and 3 bases from J, with 10 bases between. This CDR3 is 14 amino acids long. Per germline, CDR1 KGHDR and CDR2 SFDVKD. The CDR3 region is CATSDHPLTDTQYF. The DNA of the CDR3 is TGTGCCACCAGTGACCATCCCCTGACAGATACGCAGTATTTT.

This clone has a single count. The chain carries TRBV7-9 and TRBJ2-7; D not resolved. CDR1 is SEHNR and CDR2 is FQNEAQ in the germline V gene (reference sequence). V was shortened by 7 bases and J by 3 bases, with 4 bases between the two germline ends. The CDR3 runs to 10 residues. The CDR3 sequence is CASIHYEQYF. For the CDR3, the DNA is TGTGCCAGCATCCACTACGAGCAGTACTTC.

The genes are TRBV19 and TRBJ1-3; no clear D gene. Germline assignment: CDR1 LNHDA and CDR2 SQIVND (reference sequence). The V and J ends lost 7 bases and 0 bases respectively, with 16 bases between them. The CDR3 covers 16 residues. CDR3 in DNA: TGTGCCAGTACCTGGAGGACGGTCGGCTCTGGAAACACCATATATTTT. It is translated as CASTWRTVGSGNTIYF.

The CDR3 here is CASRQTSNQPQHF. The CDR3 coding sequence is TGTGCCAGCAGACAAACAAGCAATCAGCCCCAGCATTTT. This sequence joins TRBV12-3 or TRBV12-4 and TRBJ1-5; D is undetermined. This CDR3 has 13 residues. V was clipped by 6 bases and J by 1 base, with 7 bases between them.

The rearrangement links TRBV7-2 to TRBJ2-7; D uncertain. The CDR3 is 14 amino acids. Trimming shortened V by 1 base and J by 4 bases, and 11 bases separated the two germline ends. Germline CDR1 is SGHTA and CDR2 is FQGNSA. CDR3 loop: CASSLGATRYEQYF. In DNA form, the CDR3 reads TGTGCCAGCAGCTTAGGTGCAACGAGGTACGAGCAGTACTTC.

The chain links TRBV9 to TRBJ2-1; 7 bases agree with TRBD1. The CDR3 contains 13 residues. The germline gives CDR1 SGDLS, CDR2 YYNGEE. J was trimmed by 6 bases and V by 1 base; bases with no gene match: 1. The CDR3 protein is CASSVWDSNEQFF. The CDR3 bases are TGTGCCAGCAGCGTATGGGACAGCAATGAGCAGTTCTTC.

The CDR3 sequence is CASSVRGPMNTGELFF. In DNA form, the CDR3 reads TGTGCCAGCAGCGTACGGGGGCCTATGAACACCGGGGAGCTGTTTTTT. The rearrangement links TRBV9 to TRBJ2-2, with D possibly called TRBD1 or TRBD2 (6 bases each). CDR3 length: 16 residues. Trimming left V 1 base short and J 1 base short, with 11 bases between. CDR1 and CDR2 (germline): SGDLS, YYNGEE.

The CDR3 bases are TGTGCCACCAGTGACCCTGGACAGGGTGGGCTTAACTATGGCTACACCTTC. Residues: CATSDPGQGGLNYGYTF. The chain recombines TRBV24-1 with TRBJ1-2; TRBD1 matches 8 bases. V lost 4 bases and J lost 1; bases outside the gene matches: 10. Germline values: CDR1 KGHDR, CDR2 SFDVKD. The CDR3 runs to 17 residues.

This chain links TRBV9 with TRBJ2-2; 9 nucleotides line up with TRBD2. This CDR3 contains 15 residues. Germline V gene data show CDR1 as SGDLS and CDR2 as YYNGEE. The junction had 2 bases not matched to a gene; V was cut back by 4 bases and J by 1 base. The CDR3 sequence is CASSLSGRNTGELFF. DNA for the CDR3: TGTGCCAGCAGCCTTAGCGGGAGGAACACCGGGGAGCTGTTTTTT.

This chain connects TRBV5-1 to TRBJ2-7; D is perhaps TRBD1 (6 bases). V shed 0 bases and J shed 6 bases, with 13 bases lying between them. The CDR3 contains 14 residues. CDR1 is SGHRS and CDR2 is YFSETQ in the germline V gene. The CDR3 nucleotides are TGCGCCAGCAGCTTGGTAGGGACACCCCTCGAGCAGTACTTC. Encoded protein: CASSLVGTPLEQYF.

This clone was observed a single time. The rearrangement joins TRBV5-4 to TRBJ1-2; unclear D gene. The ends were cut back, 2 bases at V and 7 bases at J, with 15 bases in the middle. The CDR3 loop spans 14 amino acids. CDR1 is SGHNT and CDR2 is YYREEE in the germline V gene (reference sequence). Here the CDR3 reads CASSFSGTRGGYTF. CDR3 nucleotide sequence: TGTGCCAGCAGCTTCTCAGGCACGCGGGGTGGCTACACCTTC.